This TCR beta chain was identified in a study of vaccination effects on CD4 cells after COVID-19. General study points: The study found marked clonal contraction of infection- and vaccine-induced clones late after vaccination. Relatively few convalescent patients took part in the study, which had no early post-infection timepoints.

Between the trimmed V and J ends, which lost 1 base and 3 bases, there was a span of 6 bases. The CDR3 runs to 13 residues. The V gene's germline CDR1 is SGHNT and CDR2 YENEEA. Using viral peptide pools, the ViraFEST assay grew out antigen-specific CD4+ T cells prior to sequencing. The culture ran for around nine days, and then CD4+ T cells were isolated. All vaccine recipients tested negative for nucleocapsid antibodies and had never contracted SARS-CoV-2 infection. Cultures got half-medium changes with IL-2 on days 3 and 7. A note on this clone: Its target is not known.

Data came from immunoSEQ multiplex PCR; TCRdb stores just in-frame clones and leaves some out. The table includes tens of thousands of clones, 70% to 75% detected once. This chain joins TRBV11-3 and TRBJ1-2; TRBD1 might be the D (5 bases). The TCR sequence derives from a human donor who received a COVID-19 vaccine. The sample was CD4+ T cells from PBMCs cultured with HCoV-229E spike peptides, taken before COVID-19 vaccination. CDR3 sequence (DNA): TGTGCCAGCAGCTTAGGACAGTACTATGGCTACACCTTC. Encoded protein: CASSLGQYYGYTF.